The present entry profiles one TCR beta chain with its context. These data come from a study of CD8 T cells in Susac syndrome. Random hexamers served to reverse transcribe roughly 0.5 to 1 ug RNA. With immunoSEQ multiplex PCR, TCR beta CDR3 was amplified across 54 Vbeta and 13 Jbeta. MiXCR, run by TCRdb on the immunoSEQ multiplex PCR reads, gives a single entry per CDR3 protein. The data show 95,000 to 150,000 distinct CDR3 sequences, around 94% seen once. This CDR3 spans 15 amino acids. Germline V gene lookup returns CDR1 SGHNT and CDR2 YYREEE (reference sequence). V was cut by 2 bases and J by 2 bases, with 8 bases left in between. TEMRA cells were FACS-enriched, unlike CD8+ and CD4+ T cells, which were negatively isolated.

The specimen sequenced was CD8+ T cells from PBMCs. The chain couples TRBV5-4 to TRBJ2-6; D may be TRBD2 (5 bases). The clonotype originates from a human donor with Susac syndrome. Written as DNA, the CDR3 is TGTGCCAGCAGCTTTAGAGGGACTGGGGCCAACGTCCTGACTTTC. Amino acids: CASSFRGTGANVLTF.